This TCR beta chain was identified during a study of T cells in Graves' hyperthyroidism and ophthalmopathy. RNA transcripts were the template for amplifying TCR beta CDR3 regions. The HTBI primer set served for first-round RT-PCR of the TCR CDR3. TCRdb ran MiXCR on the multiplex PCR reads and lists one entry per CDR3 protein. The sample gives about 510,000 distinct CDR3 sequences, about 45% of which show up once; 35% to 50% is in the top ten. This clonotype was detected many times. Its specificity is unknown. Overall study results and limits: Blood held most thyroid clonotypes expanded above 0.001 frequency.

Germline V lookup: CDR1 SGHRS, CDR2 YFSETQ. V was pared by 2 bases and J by 6 bases, with 14 bases between. The CDR3 extends over 15 amino acids. The chain employs TRBV5-1 and TRBJ2-2; D is ambiguous. The specimen was peripheral blood or thyroid tissue (not recorded which). This receptor was obtained from an adult woman with Graves' disease, either hyperthyroidism or ophthalmopathy (not recorded which). The CDR3 DNA follows: TGCGCCAGCAGCTTACGGGCCTCAGGTGCCGGGGAGCTGTTTTTT. It yields the protein CASSLRASGAGELFF.